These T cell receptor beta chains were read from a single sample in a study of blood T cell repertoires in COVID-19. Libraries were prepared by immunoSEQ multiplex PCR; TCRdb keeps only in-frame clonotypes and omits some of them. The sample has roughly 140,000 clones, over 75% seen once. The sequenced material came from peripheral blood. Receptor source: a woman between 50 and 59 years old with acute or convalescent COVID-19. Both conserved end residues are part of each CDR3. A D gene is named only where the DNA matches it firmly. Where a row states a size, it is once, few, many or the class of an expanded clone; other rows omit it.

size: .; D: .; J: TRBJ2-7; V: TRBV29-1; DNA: TGCAGCGTTGGAGGACAGAGCTACGAGCAGTACTTC; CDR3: CSVGGQSYEQYF
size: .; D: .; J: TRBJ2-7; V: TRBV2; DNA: TGTGCCAGCAGTGTGAGCTCCTACGAGCAGTACTTC; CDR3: CASSVSSYEQYF
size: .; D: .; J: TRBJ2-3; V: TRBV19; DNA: TGTGCCAGTAGTATAGGAAGTATCGTCGGCGGGAGCACAGATACGCAGTATTTT; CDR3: CASSIGSIVGGSTDTQYF
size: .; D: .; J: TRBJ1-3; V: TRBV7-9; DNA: TGTGCCAGCAGCTGGACAGAGAGCTCTGGAAACACCATATATTTT; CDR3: CASSWTESSGNTIYF
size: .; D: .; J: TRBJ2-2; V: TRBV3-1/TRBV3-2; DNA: TGTGCCAGCAGCCAAGTCTACTCCAACACCGGGGAGCTGTTTTTT; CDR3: CASSQVYSNTGELFF
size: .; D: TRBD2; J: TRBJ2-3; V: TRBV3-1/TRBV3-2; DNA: TGTGCCAGCAGCCAAAGCCCCGGGGGGGTACGGGAGGCAGGGGATACGCAGTATTTT; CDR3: CASSQSPGGVREAGDTQYF
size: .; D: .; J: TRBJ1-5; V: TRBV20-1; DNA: TGCAGTGCTGGCCATAATCAGCCCCAGCATTTT; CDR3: CSAGHNQPQHF
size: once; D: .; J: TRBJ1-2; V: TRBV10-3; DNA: TGTGCCATCAGTGATTCTGGGAACACGGCGGGTGACTTC; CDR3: CAISDSGNTAGDF
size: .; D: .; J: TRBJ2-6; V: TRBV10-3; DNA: TGTGCCATCAGTTATCTGACAGCAAGACATTCTGGGGCCAACGTCCTGACTTTC; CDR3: CAISYLTARHSGANVLTF
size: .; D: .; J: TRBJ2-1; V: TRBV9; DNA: TGTGCCAGCAGCTCCAGTAGTAGCCACAATGAGCAGTTCTTC; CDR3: CASSSSSSHNEQFF
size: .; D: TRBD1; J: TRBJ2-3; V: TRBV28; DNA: TGTGCCAGCAGTGCTTTAGAGGACAGGGTCACAGATACGCAGTATTTT; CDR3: CASSALEDRVTDTQYF
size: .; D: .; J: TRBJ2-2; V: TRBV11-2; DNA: TGTGCCAGCAGCTGGAACAGGGTCACCGGGGAGCTGTTTTTT; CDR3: CASSWNRVTGELFF
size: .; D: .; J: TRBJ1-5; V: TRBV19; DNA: TGTGCCAGTAGTATAAGGCGGCTCAATCAGCCCCAGCATTTT; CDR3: CASSIRRLNQPQHF
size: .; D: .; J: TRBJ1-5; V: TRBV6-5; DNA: TGTGCCAGCAGTTACTCGAAACAGCACAATCAGCCCCAGCATTTT; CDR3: CASSYSKQHNQPQHF
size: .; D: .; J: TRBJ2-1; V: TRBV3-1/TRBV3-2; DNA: TGTGCCAGCAGCCAGGGGAGGAGCTCCTACAATGAGCAGTTCTTC; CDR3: CASSQGRSSYNEQFF
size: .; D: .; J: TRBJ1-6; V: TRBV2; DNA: TGTGCCACCGATGACAGGAGCTCCTATAATTCACCCCTCCACTTT; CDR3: CATDDRSSYNSPLHF
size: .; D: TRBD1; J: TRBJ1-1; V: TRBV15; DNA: TGTGCCACCAGCAGAGATCTGGCAGGGGGCATCACTGAAGCTTTCTTT; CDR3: CATSRDLAGGITEAFF
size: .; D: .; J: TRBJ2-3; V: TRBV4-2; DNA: TGTGCCAGCAGCCAAGAGAGCCCCATGCGGGGGCTCACAGATACGCAGTATTTT; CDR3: CASSQESPMRGLTDTQYF
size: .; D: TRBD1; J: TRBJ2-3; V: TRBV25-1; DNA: TGTGCCAGCAGTGAATCACAGGGGGGAGATACGCAGTATTTT; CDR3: CASSESQGGDTQYF
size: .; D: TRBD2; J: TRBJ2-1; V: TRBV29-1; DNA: TGCAGCGTTGCTGGGACTAGCGGGGTGTACAATGAGCAGTTCTTC; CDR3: CSVAGTSGVYNEQFF
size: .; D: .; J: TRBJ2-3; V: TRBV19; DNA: TGTGCCAGTAGTACGACAGGCACAGATACGCAGTATTTT; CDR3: CASSTTGTDTQYF
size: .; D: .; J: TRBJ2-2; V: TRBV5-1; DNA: TGCGCCAGCAGCTTAATCCGGGGAACAAACACCGGGGAGCTGTTTTTT; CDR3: CASSLIRGTNTGELFF
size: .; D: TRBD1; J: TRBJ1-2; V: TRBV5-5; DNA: TGTGCCAGCAGCTGGACAGGCCCCGCTAACTATGGCTACACCTTC; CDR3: CASSWTGPANYGYTF
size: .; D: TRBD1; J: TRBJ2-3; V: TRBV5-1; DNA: TGCGCCAGCAGCTACCCGGGACAGAGCACAGATACGCAGTATTTT; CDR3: CASSYPGQSTDTQYF
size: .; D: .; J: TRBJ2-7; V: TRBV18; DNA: TGTGCCAGCTCACCACGTCTTGGGAGCTCCTACGAGCAGTACTTC; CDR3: CASSPRLGSSYEQYF
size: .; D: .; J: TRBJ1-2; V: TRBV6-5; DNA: TGTGCCAGCAGTTACTCTAAGGGGGGGAACTATGGCTACACCTTC; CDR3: CASSYSKGGNYGYTF
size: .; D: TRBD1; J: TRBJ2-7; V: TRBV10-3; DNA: TGTGCCATCAGAGACGACAGGGTTGGGGACTACGAGCAGTACTTC; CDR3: CAIRDDRVGDYEQYF
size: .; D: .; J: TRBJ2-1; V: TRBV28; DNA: TGTGCCAGCAGTGTGGGGGCCGCCTCCTACAATGAGCAGTTCTTC; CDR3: CASSVGAASYNEQFF
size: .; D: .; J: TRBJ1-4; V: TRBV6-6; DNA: TGTGCCAGCAGATACACAGGGTTCGCAACTAATGAAAAACTGTTTTTT; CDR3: CASRYTGFATNEKLFF
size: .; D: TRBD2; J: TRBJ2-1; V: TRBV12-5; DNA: TGTGCTAGTGGTTCCTTAATGGTAGCGGGAGGTGGCGAGCAGTTCTTC; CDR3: CASGSLMVAGGGEQFF
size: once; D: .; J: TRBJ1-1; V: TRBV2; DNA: TGTGCCAGCATCCGGTCGGGTTTTGTGGAGAACACTGAAGCTTTCTTT; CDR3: CASIRSGFVENTEAFF
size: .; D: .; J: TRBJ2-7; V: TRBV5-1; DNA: TGCGCCAGCAGCTTGCGAGAGGGTGTTTACGAGCAGTACTTC; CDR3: CASSLREGVYEQYF
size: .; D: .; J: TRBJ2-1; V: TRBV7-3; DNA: TGTGCCAGCGGCGTTGGGGGGAATGAGCAGTTCTTC; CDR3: CASGVGGNEQFF
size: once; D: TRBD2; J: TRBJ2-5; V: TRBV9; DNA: TGTGCCAGCACTGTAAGCGGGGGCCAAGAGACCCAGTACTTC; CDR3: CASTVSGGQETQYF
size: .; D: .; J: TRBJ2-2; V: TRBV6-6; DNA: TGTGCCAGCAGTTATCGCAGATCGGGGACCGGGGAGCTGTTTTTT; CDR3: CASSYRRSGTGELFF
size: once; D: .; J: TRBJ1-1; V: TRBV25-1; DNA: TGTGCCAGCAGTGAATCGGGGTCGGCTGAAGCTTTCTTT; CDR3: CASSESGSAEAFF
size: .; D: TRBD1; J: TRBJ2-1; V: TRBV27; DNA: TGTGCCAGCAGGGGTAGGGGGCGGTCTGAGCAGTTCTTC; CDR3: CASRGRGRSEQFF
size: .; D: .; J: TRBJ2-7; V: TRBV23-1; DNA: TGCGCCAGCAGCCGTTTCTACGAGCAGTACTTC; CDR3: CASSRFYEQYF
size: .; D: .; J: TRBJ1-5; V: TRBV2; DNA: TGTGCCAGCAGTGTTGCAGGGGGCAATCAGCCCCAGCATTTT; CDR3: CASSVAGGNQPQHF
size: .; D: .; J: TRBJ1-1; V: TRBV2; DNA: TGTGCCAGCAGTACCCAGGGGCGAACTGAAGCTTTCTTT; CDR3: CASSTQGRTEAFF
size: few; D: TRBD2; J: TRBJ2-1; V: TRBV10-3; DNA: TGTGCCATCAGTGAGGGACTAGCCTACAATGAGCAGTTCTTC; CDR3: CAISEGLAYNEQFF
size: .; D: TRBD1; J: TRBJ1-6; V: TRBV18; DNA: TGTGCCAGCTCAGGCCGGGACAGGGAATCACCCCTCCACTTT; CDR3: CASSGRDRESPLHF
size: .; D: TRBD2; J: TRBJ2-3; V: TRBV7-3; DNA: TGTGCCAGCAGCCCTCGGACTAGCGGGGCCATAGATACGCAGTATTTT; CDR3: CASSPRTSGAIDTQYF
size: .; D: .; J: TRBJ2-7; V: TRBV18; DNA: TGTGCCAGCTCACCAAGGCGGGGCACCTCCTACGAGCAGTACTTC; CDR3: CASSPRRGTSYEQYF
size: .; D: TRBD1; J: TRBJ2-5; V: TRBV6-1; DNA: TGTGCCAGCAGTGAGACGGGACAGGGAAGAGAGACCCAGTACTTC; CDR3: CASSETGQGRETQYF
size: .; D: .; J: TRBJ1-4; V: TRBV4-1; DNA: TGCGCCAGCAGCCAAGGCGTTGAACAGATAAATGAAAAACTGTTTTTT; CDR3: CASSQGVEQINEKLFF
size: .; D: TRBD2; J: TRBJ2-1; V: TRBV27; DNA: TGTGCCAGCAAGTCGGCGGGAGTATCCTACAATGAGCAGTTCTTC; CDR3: CASKSAGVSYNEQFF
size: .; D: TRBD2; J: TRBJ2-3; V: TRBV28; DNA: TGTGCCAGCAGTTTACCTAGCGGGGGGCTGGGGGATACGCAGTATTTT; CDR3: CASSLPSGGLGDTQYF
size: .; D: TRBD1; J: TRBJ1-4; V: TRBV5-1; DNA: TGCGCCAGCAGCTTGGCCTCGGACAGGGTTGGAGAAAAACTGTTTTTT; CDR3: CASSLASDRVGEKLFF
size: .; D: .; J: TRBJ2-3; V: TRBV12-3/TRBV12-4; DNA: TGTGCCAGCAGTTTAGGGGGCCCAGATACGCAGTATTTT; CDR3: CASSLGGPDTQYF
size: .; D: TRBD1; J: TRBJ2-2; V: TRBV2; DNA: TGTGCCAGCAGTGAACAGGGGGACGGGGAGCTGTTTTTT; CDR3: CASSEQGDGELFF
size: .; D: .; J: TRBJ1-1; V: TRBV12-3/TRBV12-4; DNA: TGTGCCAGCTACGAGGGAAACACTGAAGCTTTCTTT; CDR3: CASYEGNTEAFF
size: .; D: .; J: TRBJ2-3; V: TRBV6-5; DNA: TGTGCCAGCAGTTCAAAGGAAACGACTCGGGCAGATACGCAGTATTTT; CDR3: CASSSKETTRADTQYF
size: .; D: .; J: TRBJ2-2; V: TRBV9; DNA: TGTGCCAGCAGCGTAGGCGGGGCCGGGGAGCTGTTTTTT; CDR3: CASSVGGAGELFF